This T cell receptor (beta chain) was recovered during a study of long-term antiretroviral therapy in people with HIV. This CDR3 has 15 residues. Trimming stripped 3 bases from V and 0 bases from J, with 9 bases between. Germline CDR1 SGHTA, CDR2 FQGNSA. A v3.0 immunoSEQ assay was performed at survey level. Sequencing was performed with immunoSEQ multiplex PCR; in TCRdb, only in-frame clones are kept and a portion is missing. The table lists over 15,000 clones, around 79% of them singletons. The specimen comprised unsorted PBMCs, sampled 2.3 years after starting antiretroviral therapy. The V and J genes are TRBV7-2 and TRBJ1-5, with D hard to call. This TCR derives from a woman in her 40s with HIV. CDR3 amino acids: CASSLTQYSNQPQHF. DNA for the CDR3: TGTGCCAGCAGCTTGACGCAGTATAGCAATCAGCCCCAGCATTTT.